This section outlines one T cell receptor (beta chain) sequence together with its context. The immunoSEQ assay was v3.0, run at survey level. Using immunoSEQ multiplex PCR, the repertoire was profiled, and TCRdb retains in-frame clones only, with some absent. The table includes about 23,000 clones, approximately 80% detected once. Trimming took off 2 bases at V and 7 bases at J, with 17 bases between the two ends. The CDR3 is 16 residues long. Per the germline V gene, CDR1 is SGHTA and CDR2 is FQGTGA. The record originates from a study of long-term antiretroviral therapy in people with HIV. This clonotype was obtained from a man over 45 with HIV. Source: unsorted PBMCs, taken 0.3 years after starting antiretroviral therapy. V gene TRBV7-3 combines with J gene TRBJ2-2, with D hard to call. The CDR3 sequence is CASSLLNSGDGGELFF. The CDR3 nucleotides are TGTGCCAGCAGCTTACTTAACTCGGGTGACGGCGGGGAGCTGTTTTTT.